The clone carrying this TCR beta chain was seen a handful of times. The data are from a study of blood T cell repertoires in COVID-19. Sequencing was performed with immunoSEQ multiplex PCR; in TCRdb, only in-frame clones are kept and a portion is missing. The table lists 160,000 or so clones, roughly 91% of them singletons. V dropped 2 bases and J dropped 3 bases, with 13 bases sitting between them. This CDR3 contains 16 residues. In germline, CDR1 is MGHRA, CDR2 YSYEKL. The TCR originated in a young man with acute or convalescent COVID-19. Sequencing input: peripheral blood. The V and J genes are TRBV4-1 and TRBJ1-4, with D unresolved. DNA of the CDR3: TGCGCCAGCAGCCAATACGGGAAAAGATCTAATGAAAAACTGTTTTTT. As protein: CASSQYGKRSNEKLFF.